This T cell receptor beta chain was observed in a study of blood T cell repertoires in COVID-19. The assay was immunoSEQ multiplex PCR, and TCRdb's table has in-frame clones only and misses some. The repertoire holds roughly 60,000 clones, with 70% to 85% as singletons. The CDR3 contains 15 residues. V was clipped by 4 bases and J by 3 bases, with 15 bases between them. In germline, CDR1 is SGHTS, CDR2 YDEGEE. The sample consisted of peripheral blood. The chain combines TRBV5-8 with TRBJ2-3; maybe TRBD2 (6 bases). The origin of this receptor is a woman aged 55-69 years with acute or convalescent COVID-19. The DNA for the CDR3 is TGTGCCAGCAGCCTCCCGGGAGTGGGGACAGATACGCAGTATTTT. As protein: CASSLPGVGTDTQYF.